This T cell receptor beta chain was observed in a study of cytomegalovirus exposure and HLA in healthy donors. Using immunoSEQ multiplex PCR, the repertoire was profiled, and TCRdb retains in-frame clones only, with some absent. Of 100,000 to 150,000 clones in the sample, about 96% are singletons; the top ten hold about 1.7%. CDR1 and CDR2 (germline): ENHRY, SYGVKD. Trimming cost V 2 bases and J 4 bases, with 18 bases left between them. The CDR3 is made up of 17 amino acids. The receptor was derived from a man between 18 and 35 years old in good health and CMV-seronegative. The sequencing sample was made of PBMCs. The rearrangement joins TRBV10-3 to TRBJ1-5, with D tentatively TRBD1 (5 bases). CDR3 DNA sequence: TGTGCCATCAGTGAGGTTCCCTCGGCAGGGCTTAATCAGCCCCAGCATTTT. Amino acids: CAISEVPSAGLNQPQHF.